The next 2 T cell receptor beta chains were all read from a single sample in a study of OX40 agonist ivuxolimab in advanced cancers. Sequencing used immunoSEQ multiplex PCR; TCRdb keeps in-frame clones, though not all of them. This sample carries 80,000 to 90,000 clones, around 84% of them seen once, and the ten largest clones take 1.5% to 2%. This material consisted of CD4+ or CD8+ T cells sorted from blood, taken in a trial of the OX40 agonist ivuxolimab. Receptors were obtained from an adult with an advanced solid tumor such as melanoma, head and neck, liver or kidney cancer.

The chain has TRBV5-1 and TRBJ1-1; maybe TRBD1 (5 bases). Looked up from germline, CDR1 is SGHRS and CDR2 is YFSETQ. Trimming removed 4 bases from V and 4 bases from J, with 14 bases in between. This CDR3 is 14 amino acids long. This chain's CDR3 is CASSPSGGSTEAFF. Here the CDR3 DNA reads TGCGCCAGCAGCCCGTCGGGGGGGAGCACTGAAGCTTTCTTT.

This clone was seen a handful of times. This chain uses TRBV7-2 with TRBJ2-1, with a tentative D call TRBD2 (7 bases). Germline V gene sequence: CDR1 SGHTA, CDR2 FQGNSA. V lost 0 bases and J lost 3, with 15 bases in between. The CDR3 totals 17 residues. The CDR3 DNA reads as TGTGCCAGCAGCTTAGCGGTCCGGGGGGCCGGCTACAATGAGCAGTTCTTC. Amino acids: CASSLAVRGAGYNEQFF.